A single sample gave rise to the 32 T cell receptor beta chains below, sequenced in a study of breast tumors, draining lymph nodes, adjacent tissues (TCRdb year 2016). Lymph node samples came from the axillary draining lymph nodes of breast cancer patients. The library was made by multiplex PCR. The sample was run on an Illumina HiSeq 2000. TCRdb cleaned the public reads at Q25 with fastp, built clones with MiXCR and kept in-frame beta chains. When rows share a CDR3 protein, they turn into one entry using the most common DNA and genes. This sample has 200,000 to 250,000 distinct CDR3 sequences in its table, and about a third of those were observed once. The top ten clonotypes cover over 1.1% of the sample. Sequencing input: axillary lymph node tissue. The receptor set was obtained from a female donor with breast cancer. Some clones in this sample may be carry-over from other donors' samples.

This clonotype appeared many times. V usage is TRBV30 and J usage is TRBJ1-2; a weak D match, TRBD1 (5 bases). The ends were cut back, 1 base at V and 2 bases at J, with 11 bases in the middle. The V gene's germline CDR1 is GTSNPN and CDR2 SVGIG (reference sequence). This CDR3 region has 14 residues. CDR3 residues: CAWSAGHRNYGYTF. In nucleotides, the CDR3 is TGTGCCTGGAGTGCCGGACACCGGAACTATGGCTACACCTTC.

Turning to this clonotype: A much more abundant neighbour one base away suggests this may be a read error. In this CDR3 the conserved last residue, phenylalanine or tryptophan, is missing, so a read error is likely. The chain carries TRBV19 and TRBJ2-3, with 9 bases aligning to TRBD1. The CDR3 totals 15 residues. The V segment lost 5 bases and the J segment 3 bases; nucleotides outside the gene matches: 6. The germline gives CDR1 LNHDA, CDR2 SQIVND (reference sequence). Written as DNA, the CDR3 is TGTGCCAGTAGTCGGGGGACAGGGTCTACAGATACGCAGTATCTT. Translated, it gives CASSRGTGSTDTQYL.

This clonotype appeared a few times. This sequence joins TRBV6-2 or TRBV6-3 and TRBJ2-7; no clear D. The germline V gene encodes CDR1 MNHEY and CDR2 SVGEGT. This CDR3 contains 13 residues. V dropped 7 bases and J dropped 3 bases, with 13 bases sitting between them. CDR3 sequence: CASNPDPLYEQYF. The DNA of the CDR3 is TGTGCCAGCAATCCCGACCCCCTCTACGAGCAGTACTTC.

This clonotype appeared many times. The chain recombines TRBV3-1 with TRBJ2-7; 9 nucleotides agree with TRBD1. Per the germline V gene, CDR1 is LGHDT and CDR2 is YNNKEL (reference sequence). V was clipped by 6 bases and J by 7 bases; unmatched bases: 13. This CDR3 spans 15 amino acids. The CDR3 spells CASSRGGDRANEQYF. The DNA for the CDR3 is TGTGCCAGCAGTAGGGGAGGGGACAGGGCCAATGAGCAGTACTTC.

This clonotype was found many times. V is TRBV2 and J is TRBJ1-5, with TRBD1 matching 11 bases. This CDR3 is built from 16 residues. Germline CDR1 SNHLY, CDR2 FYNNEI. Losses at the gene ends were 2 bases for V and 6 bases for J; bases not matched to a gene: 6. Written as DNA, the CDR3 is TGTGCCAGCAGTGAAATAGGGACAGGGGGAGGTCAGCCCCAGCATTTT. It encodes CASSEIGTGGGQPQHF.

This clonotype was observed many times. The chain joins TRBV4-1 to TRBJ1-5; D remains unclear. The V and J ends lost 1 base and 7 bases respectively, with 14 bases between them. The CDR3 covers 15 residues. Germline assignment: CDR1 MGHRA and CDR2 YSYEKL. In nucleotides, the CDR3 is TGCGCCAGCAGCCAAGGTTTAGCAGTAGCCCAGCCCCAGCATTTT. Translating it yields CASSQGLAVAQPQHF.

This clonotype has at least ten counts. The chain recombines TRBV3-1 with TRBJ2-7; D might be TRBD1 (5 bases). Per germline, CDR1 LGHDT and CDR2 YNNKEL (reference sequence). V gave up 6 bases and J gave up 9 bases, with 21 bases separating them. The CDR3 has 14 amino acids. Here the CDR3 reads CASSFAGSEARQYF. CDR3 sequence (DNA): TGTGCCAGCAGTTTCGCAGGGTCCGAGGCGAGGCAGTACTTC.

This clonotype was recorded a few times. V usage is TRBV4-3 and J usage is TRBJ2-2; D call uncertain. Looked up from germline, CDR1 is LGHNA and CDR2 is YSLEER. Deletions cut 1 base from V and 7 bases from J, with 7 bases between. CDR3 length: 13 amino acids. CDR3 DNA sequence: TGCGCCAGCAGCCAAGCCTACAACGGGGAGCTGTTTTTT. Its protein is CASSQAYNGELFF.

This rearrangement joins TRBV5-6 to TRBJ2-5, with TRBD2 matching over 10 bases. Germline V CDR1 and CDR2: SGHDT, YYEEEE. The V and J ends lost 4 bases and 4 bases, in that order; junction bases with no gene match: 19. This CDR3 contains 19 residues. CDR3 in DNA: TGTGCCAGCAGCCCGGAAGGGGGCCCTCTACTAGCGGGACGAGAGACCCAGTACTTC. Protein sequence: CASSPEGGPLLAGRETQYF.

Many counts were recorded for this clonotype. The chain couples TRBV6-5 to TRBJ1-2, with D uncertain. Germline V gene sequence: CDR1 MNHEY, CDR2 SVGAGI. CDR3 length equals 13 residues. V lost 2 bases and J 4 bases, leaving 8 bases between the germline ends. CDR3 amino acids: CASSYDVGYGYTF. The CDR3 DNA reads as TGTGCCAGCAGTTACGACGTCGGCTATGGCTACACCTTC.

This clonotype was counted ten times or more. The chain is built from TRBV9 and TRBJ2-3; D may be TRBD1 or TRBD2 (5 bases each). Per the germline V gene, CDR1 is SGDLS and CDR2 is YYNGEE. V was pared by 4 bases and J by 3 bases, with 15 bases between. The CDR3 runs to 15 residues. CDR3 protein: CASSRTGTGTDTQYF. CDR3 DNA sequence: TGTGCCAGCAGCAGGACCGGGACGGGGACAGATACGCAGTATTTT.

The CDR3 DNA reads TGTGCCACCAGTAAGGGACAGGGAGAGGTAGAGACCCAGTACTTC. Protein product: CATSKGQGEVETQYF. The chain combines TRBV15 with TRBJ2-5; 9 bases map to TRBD1. The germline V gene encodes CDR1 LNHNV and CDR2 YYDKDF (reference sequence). The CDR3 extends over 15 amino acids. J was trimmed by 4 bases and V by 6 bases; bases with no gene match: 9.

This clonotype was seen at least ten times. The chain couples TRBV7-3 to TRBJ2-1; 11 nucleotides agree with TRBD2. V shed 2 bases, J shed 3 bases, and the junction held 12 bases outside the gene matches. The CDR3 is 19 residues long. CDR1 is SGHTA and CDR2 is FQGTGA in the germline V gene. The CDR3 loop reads CASSLSGTSGSTIYNEQFF. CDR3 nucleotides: TGTGCCAGCAGCTTATCGGGAACTAGCGGGAGTACTATCTACAATGAGCAGTTCTTC. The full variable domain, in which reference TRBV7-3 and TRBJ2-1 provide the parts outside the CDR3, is GAGVSQTPSNKVTEKGKYVELRCDPISGHTALYWYRQSLGQGPEFLIYFQGTGAADDSGLPNDRFFAVRPEGSVSTLKIQRTERGDSAVYLCASSLSGTSGSTIYNEQFFGPGTRLTVL.

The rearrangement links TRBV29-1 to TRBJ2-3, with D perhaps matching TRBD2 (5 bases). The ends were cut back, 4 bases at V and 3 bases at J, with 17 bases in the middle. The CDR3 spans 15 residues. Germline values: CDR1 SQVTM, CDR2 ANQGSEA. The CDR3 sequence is CSVGGSVSPTDTQYF. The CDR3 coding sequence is TGCAGCGTTGGTGGTAGCGTTAGCCCTACAGATACGCAGTATTTT.

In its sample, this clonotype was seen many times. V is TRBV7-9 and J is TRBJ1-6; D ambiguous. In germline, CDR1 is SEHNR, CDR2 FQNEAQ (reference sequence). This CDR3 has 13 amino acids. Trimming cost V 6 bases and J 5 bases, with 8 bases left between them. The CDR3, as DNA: TGTGCCAGCAGGGGTGTGGATAATTCACCCCTCCACTTT. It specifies CASRGVDNSPLHF.

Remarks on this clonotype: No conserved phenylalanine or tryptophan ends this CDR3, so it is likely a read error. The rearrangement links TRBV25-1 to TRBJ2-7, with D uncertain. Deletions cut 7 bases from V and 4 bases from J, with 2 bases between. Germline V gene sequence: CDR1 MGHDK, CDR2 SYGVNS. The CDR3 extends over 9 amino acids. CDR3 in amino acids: CASNYEQYC. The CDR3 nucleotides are TGTGCCAGCAATTACGAGCAGTACTGT.

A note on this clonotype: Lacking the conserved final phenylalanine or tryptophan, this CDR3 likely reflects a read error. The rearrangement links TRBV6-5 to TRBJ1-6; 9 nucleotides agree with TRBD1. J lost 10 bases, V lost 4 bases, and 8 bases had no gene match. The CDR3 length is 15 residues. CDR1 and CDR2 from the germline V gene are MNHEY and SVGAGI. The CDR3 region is CASSSGTGMGSPLHL. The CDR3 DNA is TGTGCCAGCAGTTCCGGGACAGGGATGGGGTCACCCCTCCACCTT.

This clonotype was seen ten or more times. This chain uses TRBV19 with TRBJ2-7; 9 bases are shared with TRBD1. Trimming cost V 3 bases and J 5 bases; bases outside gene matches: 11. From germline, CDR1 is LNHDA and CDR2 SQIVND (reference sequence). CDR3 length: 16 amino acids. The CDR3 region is CASSIGAGQGLNEQYF. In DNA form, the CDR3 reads TGTGCCAGTAGTATTGGGGCGGGACAGGGTCTCAACGAGCAGTACTTC. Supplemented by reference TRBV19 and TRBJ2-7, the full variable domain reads DGGITQSPKYLFRKEGQNVTLSCEQNLNHDAMYWYRQDPGQGLRLIYYSQIVNDFQKGDIAEGYSVSREKKESFPLTVTSAQKNPTAFYLCASSIGAGQGLNEQYFGPGTRLTVT.

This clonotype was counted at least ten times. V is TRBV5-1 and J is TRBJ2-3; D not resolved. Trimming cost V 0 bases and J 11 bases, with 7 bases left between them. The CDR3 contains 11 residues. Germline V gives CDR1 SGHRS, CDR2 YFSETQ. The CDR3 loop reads CASSLEGRQYF. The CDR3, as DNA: TGCGCCAGCAGCTTGGAGGGCCGGCAGTATTTT. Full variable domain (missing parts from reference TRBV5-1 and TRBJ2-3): KAGVTQTPRYLIKTRGQQVTLSCSPISGHRSVSWYQQTPGQGLQFLFEYFSETQRNKGNFPGRFSGRQFSNSRSEMNVSTLELGDSALYLCASSLEGRQYFGPGTRLTVL.

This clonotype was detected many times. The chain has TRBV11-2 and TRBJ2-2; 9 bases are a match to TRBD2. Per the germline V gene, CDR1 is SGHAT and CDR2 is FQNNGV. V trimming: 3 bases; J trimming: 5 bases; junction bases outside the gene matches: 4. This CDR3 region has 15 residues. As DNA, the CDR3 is TGTGCCAGCAGCTTTAGGACTAGCGAAACCGGGGAGCTGTTTTTT. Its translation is CASSFRTSETGELFF. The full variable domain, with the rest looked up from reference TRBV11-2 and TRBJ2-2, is EAGVAQSPRYKIIEKRQSVAFWCNPISGHATLYWYQQILGQGPKLLIQFQNNGVVDDSQLPKDRFSAERLKGVDSTLKIQPAKLEDSAVYLCASSFRTSETGELFFGEGSRLTVL.

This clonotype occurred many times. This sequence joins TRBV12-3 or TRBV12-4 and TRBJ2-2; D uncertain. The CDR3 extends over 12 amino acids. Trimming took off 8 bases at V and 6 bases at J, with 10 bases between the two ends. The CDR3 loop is CASLRDPGELFF. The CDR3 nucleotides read TGTGCCAGCCTACGTGACCCCGGGGAGCTGTTTTTT.

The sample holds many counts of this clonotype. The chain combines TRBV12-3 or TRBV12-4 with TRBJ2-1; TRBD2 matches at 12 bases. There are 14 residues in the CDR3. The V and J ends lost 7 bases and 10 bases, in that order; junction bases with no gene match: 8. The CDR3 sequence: CASTQTSGRREQFF. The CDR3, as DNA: TGTGCCAGCACCCAGACTAGCGGGAGAAGAGAGCAGTTCTTC.

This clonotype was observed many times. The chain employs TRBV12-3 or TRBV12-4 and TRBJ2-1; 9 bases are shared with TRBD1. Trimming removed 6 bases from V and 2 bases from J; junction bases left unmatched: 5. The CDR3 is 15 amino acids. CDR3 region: CASRPTGGPYNEQFF. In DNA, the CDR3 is TGTGCCAGCAGGCCCACAGGGGGCCCCTACAATGAGCAGTTCTTC.

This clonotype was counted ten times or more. Here the CDR3 DNA reads TGTGCCACCAGCAGATTTGGGACGAGGGGTCAAGAGACCCAGTACTTC. This translates into CATSRFGTRGQETQYF. This chain connects TRBV15 to TRBJ2-5, with D possibly called TRBD1 or TRBD2 (5 bases each). Germline CDR1 LNHNV, CDR2 YYDKDF (reference sequence). With 2 bases removed from V and 2 bases from J, the gap between germline ends came to 15 bases. The CDR3 spans 16 residues.

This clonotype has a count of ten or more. The CDR3 bases are TGTGCCAGTAGTATGGGAGGTTCGGGAAACACCATATATTTT. Translation gives CASSMGGSGNTIYF. The chain recombines TRBV19 with TRBJ1-3, with no clear D. Per germline, CDR1 LNHDA and CDR2 SQIVND (reference sequence). V was pared by 3 bases and J by 4 bases, with 10 bases between. The CDR3 totals 14 residues.

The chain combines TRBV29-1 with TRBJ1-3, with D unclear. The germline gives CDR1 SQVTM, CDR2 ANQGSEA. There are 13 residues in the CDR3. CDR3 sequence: CIIKVGSGNTIYF. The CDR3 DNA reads TGCATCATTAAGGTCGGATCTGGAAACACCATATATTTT.

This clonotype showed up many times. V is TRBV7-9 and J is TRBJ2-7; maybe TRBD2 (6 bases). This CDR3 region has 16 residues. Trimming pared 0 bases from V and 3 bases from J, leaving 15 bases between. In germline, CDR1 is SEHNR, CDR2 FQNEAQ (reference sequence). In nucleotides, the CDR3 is TGTGCCAGCAGCTTAGCGGAGACTAGGCGGGACTACGAGCAGTACTTC. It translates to CASSLAETRRDYEQYF.

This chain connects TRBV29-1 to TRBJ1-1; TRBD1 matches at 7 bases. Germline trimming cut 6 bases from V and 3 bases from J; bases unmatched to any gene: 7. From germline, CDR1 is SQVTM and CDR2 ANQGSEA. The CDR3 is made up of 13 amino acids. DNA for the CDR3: TGCAGCGTGCGGACAGGTATTTACACTGAAGCTTTCTTT. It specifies CSVRTGIYTEAFF.

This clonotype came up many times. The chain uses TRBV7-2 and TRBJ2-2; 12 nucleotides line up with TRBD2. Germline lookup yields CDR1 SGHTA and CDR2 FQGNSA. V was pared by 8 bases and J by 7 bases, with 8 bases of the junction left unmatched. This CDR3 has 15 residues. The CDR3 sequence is CASSRTSGTGGELFF. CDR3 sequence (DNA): TGTGCCAGCTCGCGGACTAGCGGGACTGGCGGGGAGCTGTTTTTT.

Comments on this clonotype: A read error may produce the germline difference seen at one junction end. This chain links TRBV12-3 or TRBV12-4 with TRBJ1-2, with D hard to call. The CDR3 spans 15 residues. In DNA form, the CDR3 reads TGTGCCAGCAGCCGAAGCCACCGGGTAAACTATGGCCACACCTTC. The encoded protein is CASSRSHRVNYGHTF.

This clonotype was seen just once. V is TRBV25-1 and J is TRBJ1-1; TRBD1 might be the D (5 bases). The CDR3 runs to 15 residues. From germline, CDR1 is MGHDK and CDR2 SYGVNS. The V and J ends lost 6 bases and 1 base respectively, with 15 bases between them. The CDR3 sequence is CASSLFAGPNTEAFF. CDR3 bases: TGTGCCAGCAGCTTGTTTGCAGGGCCGAACACTGAAGCTTTCTTT.

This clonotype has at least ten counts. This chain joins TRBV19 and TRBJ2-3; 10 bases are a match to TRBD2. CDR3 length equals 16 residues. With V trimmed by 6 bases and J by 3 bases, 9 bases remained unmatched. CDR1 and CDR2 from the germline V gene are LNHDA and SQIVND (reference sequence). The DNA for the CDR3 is TGTGCCAGTAGGCTTCGCGGGACTAGCGTGACAGATACGCAGTATTTT. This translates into CASRLRGTSVTDTQYF.